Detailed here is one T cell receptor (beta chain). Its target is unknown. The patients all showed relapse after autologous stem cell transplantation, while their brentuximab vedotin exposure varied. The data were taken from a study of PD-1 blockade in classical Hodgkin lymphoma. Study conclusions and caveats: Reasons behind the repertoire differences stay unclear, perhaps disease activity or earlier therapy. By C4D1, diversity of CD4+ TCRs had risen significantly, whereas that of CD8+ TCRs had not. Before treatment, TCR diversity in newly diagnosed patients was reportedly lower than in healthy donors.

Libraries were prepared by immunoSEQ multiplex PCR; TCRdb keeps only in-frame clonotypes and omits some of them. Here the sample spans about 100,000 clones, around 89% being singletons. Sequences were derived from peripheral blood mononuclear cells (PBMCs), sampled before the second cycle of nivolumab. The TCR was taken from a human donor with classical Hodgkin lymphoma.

The CDR3 DNA follows: TGTGCCTGGAGTCTGACTGACGAGCAGTACTTC. Its translation: CAWSLTDEQYF. The chain recombines TRBV30 with TRBJ2-7; no clear D gene. The CDR3 has 11 residues. Germline CDR1 and CDR2: GTSNPN and SVGIG (reference sequence). The V end was cut by 2 bases, the J end by 5 bases, with 7 bases between.